This T cell receptor (beta chain) was retrieved from a study of low-dose radiotherapy and immunotherapy resistance in tumors. Time point: before trial treatment. The donors' treatment consisted of nivolumab, ipilimumab, aspirin, low-dose cyclophosphamide and low-dose radiotherapy. There are many counts of this clonotype. CDR3 length: 12 residues. Between the trimmed V and J ends, which lost 6 bases and 6 bases, there was a span of 12 bases. The germline CDR1 and CDR2 sequences are MNHNS and SASEGT. First-strand cDNA relied on TRAV- and TRBV-specific primers spanning alpha and beta chains. The authors ran about 20 PCR cycles to amplify TCRs with a constant-region primer and V-primer adapter. TCRdb used MiXCR to reprocess the reads, holding one entry per CDR3 protein. This sample carries under 90,000 distinct CDR3 sequences, around 17% of them seen once, and the ten largest clones take approximately 2.8%.

The clonotype was recovered from a male donor with prostate cancer. The V gene is TRBV6-1, the J gene TRBJ2-7; no definite D call. Source: PBMCs, taken before treatment. CDR3 bases: TGTGCCAGCAGCCGTCTCAAGGGCGAGCAGTACTTC. This translates into CASSRLKGEQYF.